Following are 23 T cell receptor beta chains from one sample sequenced in a study of blood T cell repertoires in COVID-19. TCRdb keeps only in-frame clones here, not all; method: immunoSEQ multiplex PCR. The sample includes about 67,000 clones, around 88% of them seen just once. The sequencing sample was made of peripheral blood. All receptors come from a woman aged 80 or over with acute or convalescent COVID-19.

This chain joins TRBV2 and TRBJ1-1; D gene unclear. V lost 3 bases and J lost 5, with 10 bases in between. The germline V gene has CDR1 SNHLY and CDR2 FYNNEI. This CDR3 region has 13 residues. This CDR3 reads CASSERGPTEAFF. CDR3 DNA: TGTGCCAGCAGTGAGAGAGGCCCTACTGAAGCTTTCTTT.

This clone has only one observation. The V call is TRBV11-2, the J call TRBJ2-5; 8 bases agree with TRBD2. J was trimmed by 4 bases and V by 1 base; bases with no gene match: 8. This CDR3 contains 16 residues. Germline lookup yields CDR1 SGHAT and CDR2 FQNNGV. The CDR3 DNA sequence: TGTGCCAGCAGCTTAGGGTCGGGAGGGTTTGGAGAGACCCAGTACTTC. As protein: CASSLGSGGFGETQYF.

The chain is built from TRBV5-1 and TRBJ2-1, with TRBD2 as a possible D gene (6 bases). The CDR3 loop spans 15 amino acids. Trimming left V 1 base short and J 10 bases short, with 18 bases between. CDR1 SGHRS and CDR2 YFSETQ come from the germline V gene. CDR3 amino acids: CASSLRAEGPGEQFF. DNA for the CDR3: TGCGCCAGCAGCTTGAGGGCGGAGGGGCCGGGAGAGCAGTTCTTC.

In its sample, this clone was seen once. The genes are TRBV18 and TRBJ2-7; 10 bases line up with TRBD2. Trimming took 0 bases from V and 2 from J; bases not matched to a gene: 1. The CDR3 covers 15 residues. The germline CDR1 and CDR2 sequences are KGHSH and LQKENI. CDR3 in DNA: TGTGCCAGCTCACCACCGGGGACTAGCGCCTACGAGCAGTACTTC. This sequence encodes CASSPPGTSAYEQYF.

J is TRBJ2-3 and V is TRBV14, with a possible D match to TRBD2 (5 bases). The germline V gene encodes CDR1 SGHDN and CDR2 FVKESK. Between the trimmed V and J ends, which lost 1 base and 3 bases, there was a span of 17 bases. CDR3 length: 17 amino acids. The CDR3 coding sequence is TGTGCCAGCAGCCAAGTGGTACGAGGGTTGGGAACAGATACGCAGTATTTT. The encoded protein is CASSQVVRGLGTDTQYF.

The chain is built from TRBV3-1 (or the pseudogene TRBV3-2) and TRBJ2-4; 10 positions match TRBD1. V shed 10 bases, J shed 13 bases, and the junction held 13 bases outside the gene matches. This CDR3 comprises 13 residues. Germline V gene sequence: CDR1 LGHDT, CDR2 YNNKEL (reference sequence). The CDR3: CAIWDRGSSWQYF. The CDR3 DNA sequence: TGTGCCATCTGGGACAGGGGTTCCTCCTGGCAGTACTTC.

This chain connects TRBV4-2 to TRBJ1-4, with no clear D. The ends were cut back, 1 base at V and 2 bases at J, with 5 bases in the middle. This CDR3 has 14 residues. Looked up from germline, CDR1 is LGHNA and CDR2 is YNFKEQ. This CDR3 is CASSQGATNEKLFF. The CDR3 DNA sequence: TGTGCCAGCAGCCAAGGAGCCACTAATGAAAAACTGTTTTTT.

This chain joins TRBV4-1 and TRBJ1-5; TRBD1 aligns across 8 bases. The CDR3 is 15 amino acids. With V trimmed by 1 base and J by 9 bases, 8 bases remained unmatched. The germline V gene encodes CDR1 MGHRA and CDR2 YSYEKL. The CDR3 reads CASSQGTGPGGPQHF. The DNA for the CDR3 is TGCGCCAGCAGCCAAGGGACAGGGCCGGGTGGGCCCCAGCATTTT.

The chain combines TRBV7-2 with TRBJ2-7, with 15 bases matching TRBD2. Per the germline V gene, CDR1 is SGHTA and CDR2 is FQGNSA. V was pared by 5 bases and J by 6 bases, with 8 bases of the junction left unmatched. The CDR3 loop spans 16 amino acids. The CDR3 nucleotides are TGTGCCAGCAGCACCCGCCTGGGACTAGCGGGGGGCGAGCAGTACTTC. It is translated as CASSTRLGLAGGEQYF.

The chain carries TRBV4-3 and TRBJ1-5; TRBD1 is a possible D gene (5 bases). This CDR3 has 13 amino acids. The germline V gene has CDR1 LGHNA and CDR2 YSLEER. Trimming took 0 bases from V and 13 from J, leaving 13 bases between them. CDR3 residues: CASSQDPAAGQHF. The CDR3 region has the DNA TGCGCCAGCAGCCAAGATCCGGCCGCAGGGCAGCATTTT.

A remark on this clone: Additional DNA sequences in this sample encode the identical CDR3. The rearrangement links TRBV28 to TRBJ2-7; D remains ambiguous. The CDR3 has 10 residues. CDR1 MDHEN and CDR2 SYDVKM come from the germline V gene. Trimming removed 5 bases at V and 3 bases at J, with 2 bases between. CDR3 loop: CASSRYEQYF. CDR3 nucleotides: TGTGCCAGCAGTCGCTACGAGCAGTACTTC.

The V gene is TRBV7-8, the J gene TRBJ1-3; perhaps TRBD1 as D (5 bases). CDR3 length equals 14 residues. With 5 bases removed from V and 4 bases from J, the gap between germline ends came to 12 bases. Germline V lookup: CDR1 SGHVS, CDR2 FQNEAQ. The CDR3 DNA reads TGTGCCAGCAGCCTGGGGGGGTGGGGAAACACCATATATTTT. It translates to CASSLGGWGNTIYF.

The V gene is TRBV28, the J gene TRBJ2-7, with 10 nucleotides matching TRBD2. There are 16 residues in the CDR3. V shed 2 bases and J 3 bases; nucleotides not matched to a gene: 7. Germline V gene data show CDR1 as MDHEN and CDR2 as SYDVKM. This chain's CDR3 is CASSLLAGVGVYEQYF. The CDR3 DNA reads TGTGCCAGCAGTTTACTAGCGGGAGTAGGGGTCTACGAGCAGTACTTC.

The CDR3 reads CASSIGDRTLNYGYTF. The CDR3 DNA sequence: TGTGCCAGTAGTATAGGCGACAGGACATTGAACTATGGCTACACCTTC. The gene calls are TRBV19 and TRBJ1-2; D may be TRBD1 (6 bases). V was pared by 1 base and J by 2 bases, with 14 bases between. The CDR3 is 16 residues long. CDR1 and CDR2 (germline): LNHDA, SQIVND (reference sequence).

The chain couples TRBV28 to TRBJ2-3; 9 bases are a match to TRBD2. J was trimmed by 4 bases and V by 9 bases; bases with no gene match: 11. CDR3 size: 15 residues. CDR1 and CDR2 from the germline V gene are MDHEN and SYDVKM. The CDR3 loop is CASLDGTSNADTQYF. DNA of the CDR3: TGTGCCAGTTTAGACGGGACTAGCAACGCAGATACGCAGTATTTT.

The chain joins TRBV9 to TRBJ2-5, with a weak D call TRBD1 (5 bases). From germline, CDR1 is SGDLS and CDR2 YYNGEE. V was shortened by 6 bases and J by 4 bases, with 13 bases between the two germline ends. This CDR3 has 13 residues. DNA for the CDR3: TGTGCCAGCACGGTCGAAAGGGGAGAGACCCAGTACTTC. The encoded protein is CASTVERGETQYF.

This chain links TRBV12-3 or TRBV12-4 with TRBJ2-7, with no clear D. V lost 5 bases and J 1 base, leaving 3 bases between the germline ends. The CDR3 runs to 11 residues. CDR3 nucleotides: TGTGCCAGCAGTATATCCTACGAGCAGTACTTC. The encoded protein is CASSISYEQYF.

This rearrangement joins TRBV12-3 or TRBV12-4 to TRBJ1-2; the D gene is possibly TRBD1 (5 bases). The V gene lost 8 bases and the J gene lost 4 bases, with 11 bases spanning the gap. The length of the CDR3 is 12 residues. The CDR3 bases are TGTGCCAGCCTAGGGGTTTCCTATGGCTACACCTTC. Its protein product is CASLGVSYGYTF.

The V call is TRBV5-4, the J call TRBJ2-2; 8 bases are a match to TRBD2. In germline, CDR1 is SGHNT, CDR2 YYREEE (reference sequence). The V gene end was trimmed by 4 bases and the J gene end by 4 bases; junction bases not matched to a gene: 12. The CDR3 sequence is 17 residues long. The CDR3 nucleotides are TGTGCCAGCAGCAATACCGGGACCGGGAGGGGCACCGGGGAGCTGTTTTTT. This translates into CASSNTGTGRGTGELFF.

The chain has TRBV18 and TRBJ2-1; 8 bases line up with TRBD2. This CDR3 region has 16 residues. The V segment lost 3 bases and the J segment 6 bases; nucleotides outside the gene matches: 10. The germline CDR1 and CDR2 sequences are KGHSH and LQKENI. CDR3 DNA: TGTGCCAGCTCACCCGAAGTGGCTAGCGGGCCCAATGAGCAGTTCTTC. It specifies CASSPEVASGPNEQFF.

This CDR3 is CASSPPDRVTGELFF. In DNA, the CDR3 is TGTGCCAGCTCACCCCCAGACAGGGTCACCGGGGAGCTGTTTTTT. V is TRBV18 and J is TRBJ2-2; 7 nucleotides line up with TRBD1. This CDR3 is built from 15 residues. CDR1 and CDR2 (germline): KGHSH, LQKENI. J gave up 4 bases and V 3 bases, and 5 bases lay outside the gene matches.

V and J are TRBV5-1 and TRBJ1-1; D is perhaps TRBD1 (6 bases). V lost 5 bases and J lost 4, with 15 bases in between. Looked up from germline, CDR1 is SGHRS and CDR2 is YFSETQ. There are 14 residues in the CDR3. In DNA form, the CDR3 reads TGCGCCAGCAGGTTACAGGGTGAAGGCACTGAAGCTTTCTTT. Protein sequence: CASRLQGEGTEAFF.

This rearrangement joins TRBV27 to TRBJ1-6, with D possibly TRBD1 on 6 matching bases. This CDR3 spans 16 amino acids. V was clipped by 6 bases and J by 0 bases, with 12 bases between them. From germline, CDR1 is MNHEY and CDR2 SMNVEV (reference sequence). DNA of the CDR3: TGTGCCAGCAGCCACGGACAGACCTCCTATAATTCACCCCTCCACTTT. Translation gives CASSHGQTSYNSPLHF.